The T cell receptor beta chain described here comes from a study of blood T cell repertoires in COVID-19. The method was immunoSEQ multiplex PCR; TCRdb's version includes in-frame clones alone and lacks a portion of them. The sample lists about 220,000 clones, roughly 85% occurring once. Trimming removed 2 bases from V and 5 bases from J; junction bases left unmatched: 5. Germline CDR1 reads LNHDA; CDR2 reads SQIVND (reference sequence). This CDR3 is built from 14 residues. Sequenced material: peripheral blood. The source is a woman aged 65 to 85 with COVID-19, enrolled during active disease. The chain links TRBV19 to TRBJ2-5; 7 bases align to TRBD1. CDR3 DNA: TGTGCCAGTAGTATACAGGGGGATGGGGAGACCCAGTACTTC. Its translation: CASSIQGDGETQYF. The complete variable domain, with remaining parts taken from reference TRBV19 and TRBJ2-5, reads DGGITQSPKYLFRKEGQNVTLSCEQNLNHDAMYWYRQDPGQGLRLIYYSQIVNDFQKGDIAEGYSVSREKKESFPLTVTSAQKNPTAFYLCASSIQGDGETQYFGPGTRLLVL.